The following is a T cell receptor (beta chain) sequence with its context. CDR1 and CDR2 (germline): MNHEY, SVGAGI. V lost 0 bases and J 1 base, leaving 11 bases between the germline ends. The CDR3 covers 16 residues. The data originate from a study of blood T cell repertoires in COVID-19. Authors' analysis steps: Reference gene primer amplification gave estimated nucleated cell counts. Measured with immunoSEQ multiplex PCR; TCRdb has only the in-frame clones, and not every one. D and trimming come from the DNA, and the V and J calls and clone size come from that table. The sample contains 150,000 to 200,000 clones, approximately 87% of which appear only once.

This TCR came from a woman aged 70-85 years with acute or convalescent COVID-19. The material sequenced was peripheral blood. This chain uses TRBV6-5 with TRBJ2-3, with a weak D call TRBD2 (7 bases). The CDR3 sequence is CASSYSTGGGTDTQYF. CDR3 in DNA: TGTGCCAGCAGTTACTCGACGGGGGGCGGCACAGATACGCAGTATTTT.